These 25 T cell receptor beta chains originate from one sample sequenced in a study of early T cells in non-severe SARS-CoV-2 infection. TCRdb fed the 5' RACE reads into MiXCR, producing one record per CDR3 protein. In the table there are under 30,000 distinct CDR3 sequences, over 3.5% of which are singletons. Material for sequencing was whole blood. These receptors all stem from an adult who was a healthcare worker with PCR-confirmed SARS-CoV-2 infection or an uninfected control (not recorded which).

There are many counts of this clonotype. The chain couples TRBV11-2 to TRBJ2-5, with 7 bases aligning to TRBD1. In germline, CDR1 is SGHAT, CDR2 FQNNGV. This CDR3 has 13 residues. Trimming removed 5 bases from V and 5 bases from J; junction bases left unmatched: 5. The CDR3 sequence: CASSGDSRETQYF. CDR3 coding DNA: TGTGCCAGCAGCGGGGACAGTCGCGAGACCCAGTACTTC.

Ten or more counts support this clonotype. The CDR3 DNA follows: TGTGCCAGCTCACGAGGGGTCACTGAAGCTTTCTTT. Its translation is CASSRGVTEAFF. V usage is TRBV18 and J usage is TRBJ1-1; a possible D gene is TRBD1 (5 bases). V was clipped by 4 bases and J by 4 bases, with 7 bases between them. The CDR3 is made up of 12 amino acids. Germline CDR1 and CDR2: KGHSH and LQKENI.

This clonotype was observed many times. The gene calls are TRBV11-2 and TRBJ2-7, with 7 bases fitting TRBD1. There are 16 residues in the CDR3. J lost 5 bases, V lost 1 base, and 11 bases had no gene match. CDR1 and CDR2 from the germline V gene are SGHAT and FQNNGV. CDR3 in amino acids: CASSLGVRQGIDEQYF. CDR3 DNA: TGTGCCAGCAGCTTAGGGGTCAGACAGGGTATCGACGAGCAGTACTTC.

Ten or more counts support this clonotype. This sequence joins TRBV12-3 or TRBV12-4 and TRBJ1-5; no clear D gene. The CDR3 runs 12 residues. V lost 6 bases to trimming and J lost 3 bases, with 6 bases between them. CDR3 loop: CASRDTNQPQHF. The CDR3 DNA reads TGTGCCAGCAGAGACACCAATCAGCCCCAGCATTTT.

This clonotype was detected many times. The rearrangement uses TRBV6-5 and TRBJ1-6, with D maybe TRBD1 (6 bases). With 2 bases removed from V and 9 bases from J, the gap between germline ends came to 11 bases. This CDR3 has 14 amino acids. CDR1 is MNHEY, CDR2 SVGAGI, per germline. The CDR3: CASSYETGTSPLHF. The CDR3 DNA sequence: TGTGCCAGCAGTTACGAAACAGGGACTTCACCCCTCCACTTT.

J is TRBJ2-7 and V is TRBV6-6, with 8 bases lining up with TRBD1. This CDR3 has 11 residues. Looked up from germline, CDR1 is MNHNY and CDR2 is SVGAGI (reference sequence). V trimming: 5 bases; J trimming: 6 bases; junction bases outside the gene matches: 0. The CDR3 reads CASSTGGEQYF. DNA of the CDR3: TGTGCCAGCAGTACAGGGGGCGAGCAGTACTTC.

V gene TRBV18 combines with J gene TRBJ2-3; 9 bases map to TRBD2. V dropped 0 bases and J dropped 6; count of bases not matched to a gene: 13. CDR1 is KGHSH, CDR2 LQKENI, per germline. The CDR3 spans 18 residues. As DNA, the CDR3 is TGTGCCAGCTCACCACCGTTGGGACTAGCCGAAACTTTGGATACGCAGTATTTT. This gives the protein CASSPPLGLAETLDTQYF. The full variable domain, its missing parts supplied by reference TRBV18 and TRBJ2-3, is NAGVMQNPRHLVRRRGQEARLRCSPMKGHSHVYWYRQLPEEGLKFMVYLQKENIIDESGMPKERFSAEFPKEGPSILRIQQVVRGDSAAYFCASSPPLGLAETLDTQYFGPGTRLTVL.

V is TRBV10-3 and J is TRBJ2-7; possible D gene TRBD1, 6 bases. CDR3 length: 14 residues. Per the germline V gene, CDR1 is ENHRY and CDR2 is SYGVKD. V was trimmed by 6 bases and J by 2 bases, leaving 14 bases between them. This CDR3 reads CAIRNREPTYEQYF. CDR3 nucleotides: TGTGCCATCAGAAACAGGGAACCAACCTACGAGCAGTACTTC.

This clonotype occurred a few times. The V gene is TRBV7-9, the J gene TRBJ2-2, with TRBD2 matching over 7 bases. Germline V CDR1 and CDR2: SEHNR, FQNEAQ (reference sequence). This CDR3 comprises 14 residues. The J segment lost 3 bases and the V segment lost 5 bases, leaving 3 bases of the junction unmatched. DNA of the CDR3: TGTGCCAGCAGCACTAGCGTCGACACCGGGGAGCTGTTTTTT. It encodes CASSTSVDTGELFF.

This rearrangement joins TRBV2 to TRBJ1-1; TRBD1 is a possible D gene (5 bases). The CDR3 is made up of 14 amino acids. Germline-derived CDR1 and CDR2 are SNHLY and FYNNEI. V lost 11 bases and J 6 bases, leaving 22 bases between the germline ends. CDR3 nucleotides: TGTGCCTCACAAGGACCGATGAGGGACGCTGAAGCTTTCTTT. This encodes CASQGPMRDAEAFF.

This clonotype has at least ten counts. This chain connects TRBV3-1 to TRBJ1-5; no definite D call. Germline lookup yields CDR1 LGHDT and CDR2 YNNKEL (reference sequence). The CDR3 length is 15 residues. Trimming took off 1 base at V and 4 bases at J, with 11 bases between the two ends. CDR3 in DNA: TGTGCCAGCAGCCAAGTGGCGGGAGAAAATCAGCCCCAGCATTTT. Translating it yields CASSQVAGENQPQHF.

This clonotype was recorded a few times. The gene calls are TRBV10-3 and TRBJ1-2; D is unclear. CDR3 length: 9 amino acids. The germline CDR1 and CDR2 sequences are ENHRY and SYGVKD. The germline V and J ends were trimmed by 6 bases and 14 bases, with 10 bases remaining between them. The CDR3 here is CAISPPKTF. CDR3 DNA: TGTGCCATCAGCCCTCCAAAAACCTTC.

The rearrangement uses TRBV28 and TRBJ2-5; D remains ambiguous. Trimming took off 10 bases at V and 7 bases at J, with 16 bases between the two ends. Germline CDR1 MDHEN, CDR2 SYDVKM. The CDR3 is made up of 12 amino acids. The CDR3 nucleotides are TGTGCCACCGACGACCGTCGCGGGACCCAGTACTTC. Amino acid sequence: CATDDRRGTQYF.

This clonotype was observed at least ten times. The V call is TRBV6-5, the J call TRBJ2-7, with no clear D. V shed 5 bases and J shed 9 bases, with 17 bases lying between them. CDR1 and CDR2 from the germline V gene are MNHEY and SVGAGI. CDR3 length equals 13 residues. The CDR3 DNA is TGTGCCAGCAGTCCCGTTACTAAACAGCGGCAGTACTTC. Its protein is CASSPVTKQRQYF.

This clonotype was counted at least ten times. CDR3 DNA sequence: TGTGCCATCAGTGGGCGACTACCTACTCCCTACACCGGGGAGCTGTTTTTT. This gives the protein CAISGRLPTPYTGELFF. The chain is built from TRBV10-3 and TRBJ2-2; a possible D gene is TRBD2 (5 bases). The germline V gene encodes CDR1 ENHRY and CDR2 SYGVKD. The CDR3 spans 17 residues. V shed 4 bases and J shed 3 bases, with 18 bases lying between them.

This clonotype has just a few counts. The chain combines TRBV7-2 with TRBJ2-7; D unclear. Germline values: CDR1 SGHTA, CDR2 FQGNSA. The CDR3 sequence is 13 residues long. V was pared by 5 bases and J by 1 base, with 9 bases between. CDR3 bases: TGTGCCAGCAGCCCGTGGCGATCCTACGAGCAGTACTTC. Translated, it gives CASSPWRSYEQYF.

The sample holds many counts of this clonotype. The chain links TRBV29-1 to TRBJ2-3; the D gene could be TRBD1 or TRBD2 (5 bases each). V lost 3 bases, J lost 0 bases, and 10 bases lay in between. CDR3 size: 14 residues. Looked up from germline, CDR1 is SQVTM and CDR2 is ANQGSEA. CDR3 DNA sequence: TGCAGCGTTGAGAGGGGTCTTAGCACAGATACGCAGTATTTT. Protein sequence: CSVERGLSTDTQYF.

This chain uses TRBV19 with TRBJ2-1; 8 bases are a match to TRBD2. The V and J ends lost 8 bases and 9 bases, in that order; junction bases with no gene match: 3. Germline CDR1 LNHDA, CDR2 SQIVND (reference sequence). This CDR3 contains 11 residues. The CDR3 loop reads CASGLASEQFF. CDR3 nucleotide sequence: TGTGCCAGTGGACTAGCATCTGAGCAGTTCTTC.

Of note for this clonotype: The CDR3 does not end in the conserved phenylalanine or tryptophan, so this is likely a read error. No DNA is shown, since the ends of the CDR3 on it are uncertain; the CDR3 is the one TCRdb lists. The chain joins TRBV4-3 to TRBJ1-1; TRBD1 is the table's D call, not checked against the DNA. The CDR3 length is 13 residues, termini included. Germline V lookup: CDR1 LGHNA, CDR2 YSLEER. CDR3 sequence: CASSQAGTGSIAI.

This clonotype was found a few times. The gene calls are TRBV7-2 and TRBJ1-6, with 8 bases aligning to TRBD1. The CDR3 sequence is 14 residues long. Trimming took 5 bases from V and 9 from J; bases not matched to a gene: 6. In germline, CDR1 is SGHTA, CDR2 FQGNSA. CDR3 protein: CASSLQDRASPLHF. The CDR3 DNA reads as TGTGCCAGCAGCCTTCAGGACAGGGCTTCACCCCTCCACTTT.

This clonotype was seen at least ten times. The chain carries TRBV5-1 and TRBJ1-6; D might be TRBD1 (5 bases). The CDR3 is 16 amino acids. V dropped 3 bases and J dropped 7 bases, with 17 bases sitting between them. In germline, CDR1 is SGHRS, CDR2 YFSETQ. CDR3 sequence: CASSWGPGALNSPLHF. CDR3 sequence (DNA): TGCGCCAGCAGCTGGGGCCCGGGAGCTTTAAATTCACCCCTCCACTTT.

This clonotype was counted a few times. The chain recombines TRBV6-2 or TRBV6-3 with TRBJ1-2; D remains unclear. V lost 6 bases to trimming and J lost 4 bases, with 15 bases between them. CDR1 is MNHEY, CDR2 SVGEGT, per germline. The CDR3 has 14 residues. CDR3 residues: CASSAPDALYGYTF. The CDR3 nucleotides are TGTGCCAGCAGCGCTCCGGACGCACTCTATGGCTACACCTTC.

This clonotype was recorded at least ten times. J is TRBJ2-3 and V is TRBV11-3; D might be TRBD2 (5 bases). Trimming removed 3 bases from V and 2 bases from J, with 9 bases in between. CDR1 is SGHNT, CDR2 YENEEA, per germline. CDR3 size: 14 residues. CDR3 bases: TGTGCCAGCAGCTTTGGAGGACCCACAGATACGCAGTATTTT. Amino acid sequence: CASSFGGPTDTQYF.

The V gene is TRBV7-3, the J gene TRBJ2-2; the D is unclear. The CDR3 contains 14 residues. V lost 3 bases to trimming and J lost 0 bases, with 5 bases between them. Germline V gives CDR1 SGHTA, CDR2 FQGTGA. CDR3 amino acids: CASSFEPNTGELFF. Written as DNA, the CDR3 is TGTGCCAGCAGCTTCGAACCGAACACCGGGGAGCTGTTTTTT.

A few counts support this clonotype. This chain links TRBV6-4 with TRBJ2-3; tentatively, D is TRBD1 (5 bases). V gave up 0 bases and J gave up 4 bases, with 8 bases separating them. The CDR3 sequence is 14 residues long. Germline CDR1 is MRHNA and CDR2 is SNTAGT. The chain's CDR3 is CASSDSGDADTQYF. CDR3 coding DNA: TGTGCCAGCAGTGACTCAGGGGATGCAGATACGCAGTATTTT.